This T cell receptor beta chain stems from a study of blood T cell repertoires in COVID-19. Study details: Spain, Italy and the United States supplied samples that represented acute and convalescent COVID-19.

Participants, about 18 to 100 years old, spanned 25 or so US areas. Participant-given clinical history determined each cohort assignment. In this sample, this clone turned up a few times. Germline CDR1 reads SGDLS; CDR2 reads YYNGEE. The CDR3 contains 12 residues. V was cut by 1 base and J by 6 bases, with 8 bases left in between. Clones were sequenced by immunoSEQ multiplex PCR, and TCRdb holds only the in-frame ones, with some missing. Among some 200,000 clones listed, 80% to 90% were seen once. The clonotype comes from a woman in her late teens or twenties in a cohort exposed to, infected with or recovered from COVID-19 (not recorded which). The chain carries TRBV9 and TRBJ2-7; maybe TRBD2 (5 bases). Sequenced input: PBMCs or T cells enriched from blood (not recorded which). CDR3 in amino acids: CASSVPGGEQYF. As DNA, the CDR3 is TGTGCCAGCAGCGTACCCGGAGGCGAGCAGTACTTC.